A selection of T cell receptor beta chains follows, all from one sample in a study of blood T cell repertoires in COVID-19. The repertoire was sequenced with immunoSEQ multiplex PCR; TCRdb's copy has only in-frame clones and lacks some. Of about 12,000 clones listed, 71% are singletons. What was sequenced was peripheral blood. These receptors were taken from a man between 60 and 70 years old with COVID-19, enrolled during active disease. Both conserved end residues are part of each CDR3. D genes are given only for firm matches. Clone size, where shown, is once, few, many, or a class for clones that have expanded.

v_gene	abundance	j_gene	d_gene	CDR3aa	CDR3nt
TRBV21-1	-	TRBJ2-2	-	CASSGASGRFPGELFF	TGTGCCAGCAGCGGAGCTAGCGGGAGGTTCCCCGGGGAGCTGTTTTTT
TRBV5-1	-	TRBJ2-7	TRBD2	CASTPGGTYEQYF	TGCGCCAGCACCCCGGGGGGGACCTACGAGCAGTACTTC
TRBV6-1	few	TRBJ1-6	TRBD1	CASSTGVGSPLHF	TGTGCCAGCTCCACAGGGGTAGGTTCACCCCTCCACTTT
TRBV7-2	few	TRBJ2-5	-	CASSLNRDETQYF	TGTGCCAGCAGCTTAAACAGGGATGAGACCCAGTACTTC
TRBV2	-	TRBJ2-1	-	CASSYYNEQFF	TGTGCCAGCAGTTATTACAATGAGCAGTTCTTC
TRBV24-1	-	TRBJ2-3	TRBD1	CATTTGGRTDTQYF	TGTGCCACCACCACAGGGGGCCGGACAGATACGCAGTATTTT
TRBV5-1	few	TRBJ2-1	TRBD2	CASSLSGTSGYNEQFF	TGCGCCAGCAGCTTGTCCGGGACTAGCGGCTACAATGAGCAGTTCTTC
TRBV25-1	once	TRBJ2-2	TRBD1	CASSDGRGRSTGELFF	TGTGCCAGCAGTGACGGAAGGGGGCGCAGCACCGGGGAGCTGTTTTTT
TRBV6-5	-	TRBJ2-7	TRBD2	CASSLLAGGGEQYF	TGTGCCAGCAGCCTACTAGCGGGGGGTGGTGAGCAGTACTTC
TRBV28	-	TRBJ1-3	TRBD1	CASSFGTGALSGNTIYF	TGTGCCAGCAGTTTCGGGACAGGGGCCCTCTCTGGAAACACCATATATTTT
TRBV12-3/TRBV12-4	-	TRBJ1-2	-	CASSSLVAGGYTF	TGTGCCAGCAGTTCCCTGGTAGCGGGCGGCTACACCTTC
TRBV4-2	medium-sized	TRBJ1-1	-	CASSRETDTEAFF	TGTGCCAGCAGCCGAGAGACAGACACTGAAGCTTTCTTT
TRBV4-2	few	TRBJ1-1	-	CASSNIDRRNTEAFF	TGTGCCAGCAGCAACATTGACAGGAGGAACACTGAAGCTTTCTTT
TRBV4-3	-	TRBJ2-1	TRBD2	CASSDRLSSGAIYYNEQFF	TGCGCCAGCAGCGATCGCCTTTCCAGCGGGGCAATTTATTACAATGAGCAGTTCTTC
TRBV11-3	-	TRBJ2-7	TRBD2	CASSLGSGLAVHEQYF	TGTGCCAGCAGCCTAGGCTCGGGACTAGCGGTACACGAGCAGTACTTC
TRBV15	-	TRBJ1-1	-	CATSRGFTAEAFF	TGTGCCACCAGCAGAGGGTTTACAGCTGAAGCTTTCTTT
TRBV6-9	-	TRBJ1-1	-	CASKDPREPPRVPAEAFF	TGTGCCAGCAAAGACCCTAGGGAGCCACCAAGGGTCCCGGCGGAAGCTTTCTTT
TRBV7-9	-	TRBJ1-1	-	CASSPGHTEAFF	TGTGCCAGCAGCCCTGGGCACACTGAAGCTTTCTTT
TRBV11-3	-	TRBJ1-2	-	CASSPAGARLGYTF	TGTGCCAGCAGCCCGGCAGGGGCAAGACTCGGCTACACCTTC
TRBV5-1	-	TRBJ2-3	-	CASSLESSGGTDTQYF	TGCGCCAGCAGCTTGGAGTCTAGTGGTGGCACAGATACGCAGTATTTT
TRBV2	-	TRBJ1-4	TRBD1	CASSEDRGKGEKLFF	TGTGCCAGCAGTGAGGACAGGGGAAAGGGTGAAAAACTGTTTTTT
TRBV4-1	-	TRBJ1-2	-	CASSRGGQGRGYGYTF	TGCGCCAGCAGCCGCGGGGGCCAGGGGAGGGGCTATGGCTACACCTTC
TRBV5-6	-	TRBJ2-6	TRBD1	CASSLPGGVAGANVLTF	TGTGCCAGCAGCTTACCAGGGGGCGTCGCTGGGGCCAACGTCCTGACTTTC
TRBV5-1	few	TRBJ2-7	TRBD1	CASSFYIRTGGADEQYF	TGCGCCAGCAGCTTCTATATACGGACAGGGGGCGCCGACGAGCAGTACTTC
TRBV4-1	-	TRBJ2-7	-	CASSRETLTYEQYF	TGCGCCAGCAGCCGGGAGACACTAACCTACGAGCAGTACTTC
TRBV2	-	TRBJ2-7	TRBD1	CASSERKTGTGRSEQYF	TGTGCCAGCAGTGAACGAAAAACCGGGACAGGGAGGTCCGAGCAGTACTTC
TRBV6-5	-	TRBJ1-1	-	CASSYGDKAFF	TGTGCCAGCAGTTATGGGGACAAAGCTTTCTTT
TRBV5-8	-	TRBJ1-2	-	CASSLGPWGSLVDYGYTF	TGTGCCAGCAGCTTGGGGCCGTGGGGCAGCCTTGTAGACTATGGCTACACCTTC
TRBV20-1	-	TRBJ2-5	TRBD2	CSASLLAGVRETQYF	TGCAGTGCTAGTCTACTAGCGGGAGTCAGGGAGACCCAGTACTTC
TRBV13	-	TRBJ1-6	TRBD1	CASSWDRNSPLHF	TGTGCCAGCAGCTGGGACAGAAATTCACCCCTCCACTTT
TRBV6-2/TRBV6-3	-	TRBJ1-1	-	CASSFLRGWTEAFF	TGTGCCAGCAGCTTCCTCCGAGGTTGGACTGAAGCTTTCTTT
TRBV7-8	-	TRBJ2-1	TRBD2	CASSLYSSGLYNEQFF	TGTGCCAGCAGCTTATACTCTAGCGGGCTCTACAATGAGCAGTTCTTC
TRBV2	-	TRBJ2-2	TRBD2	CASMMTSGGKGELFF	TGTGCCAGCATGATGACTAGCGGGGGGAAGGGGGAGCTGTTTTTT
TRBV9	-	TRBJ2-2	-	CASSVEAGSNTGELFF	TGTGCCAGCAGCGTAGAGGCAGGCTCGAACACCGGGGAGCTGTTTTTT
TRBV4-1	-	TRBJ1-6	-	CASSQDGGDSYNSPLHF	TGCGCCAGCAGCCAAGACGGGGGGGACTCCTATAATTCACCCCTCCACTTT
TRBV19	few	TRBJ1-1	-	CASSIVVRNTEAFF	TGTGCCAGTAGTATAGTAGTCCGGAACACTGAAGCTTTCTTT
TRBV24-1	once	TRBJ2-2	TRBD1	CATSERDRPNTGELFF	TGTGCCACCAGTGAGAGGGACAGACCGAACACCGGGGAGCTGTTTTTT
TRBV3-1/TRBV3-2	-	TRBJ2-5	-	CASSQGAGWRETQYF	TGTGCCAGCAGCCAAGGCGCGGGGTGGAGAGAGACCCAGTACTTC
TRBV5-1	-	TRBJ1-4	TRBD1	CASSAQGASLNEKLFF	TGCGCCAGCAGCGCACAGGGGGCGTCCCTTAATGAAAAACTGTTTTTT
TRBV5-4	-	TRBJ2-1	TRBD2	CASSLSGLAGVNEQFF	TGTGCCAGCAGCTTGTCGGGACTAGCGGGAGTCAATGAGCAGTTCTTC
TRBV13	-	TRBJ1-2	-	CASSLGEIRNYGYTF	TGTGCCAGCAGCCTCGGAGAAATCCGGAACTATGGCTACACCTTC
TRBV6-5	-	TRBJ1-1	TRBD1	CASSVTGQGNTEAFF	TGTGCCAGCAGCGTAACCGGACAGGGGAATACTGAAGCTTTCTTT
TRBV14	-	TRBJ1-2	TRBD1	CASSQGTGYGYTF	TGTGCCAGCAGCCAAGGGACAGGCTATGGCTACACCTTC
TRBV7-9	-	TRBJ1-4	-	CASGGEKLFF	TGTGCCAGTGGAGGTGAAAAACTGTTTTTT
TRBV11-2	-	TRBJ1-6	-	CASSPRGNNSPLHF	TGTGCCAGCAGCCCTAGGGGTAACAATTCACCCCTCCACTTT
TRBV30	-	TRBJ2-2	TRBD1	CAWRGTGKNTGELFF	TGTGCCTGGAGGGGGACAGGGAAGAACACCGGGGAGCTGTTTTTT
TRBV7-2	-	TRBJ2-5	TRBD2	CASSFGSGVKETQYF	TGTGCCAGCAGCTTTGGTAGCGGGGTAAAAGAGACCCAGTACTTC
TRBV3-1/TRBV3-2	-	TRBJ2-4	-	CASSQREIQYF	TGTGCCAGCAGCCAGCGGGAAATTCAGTACTTC